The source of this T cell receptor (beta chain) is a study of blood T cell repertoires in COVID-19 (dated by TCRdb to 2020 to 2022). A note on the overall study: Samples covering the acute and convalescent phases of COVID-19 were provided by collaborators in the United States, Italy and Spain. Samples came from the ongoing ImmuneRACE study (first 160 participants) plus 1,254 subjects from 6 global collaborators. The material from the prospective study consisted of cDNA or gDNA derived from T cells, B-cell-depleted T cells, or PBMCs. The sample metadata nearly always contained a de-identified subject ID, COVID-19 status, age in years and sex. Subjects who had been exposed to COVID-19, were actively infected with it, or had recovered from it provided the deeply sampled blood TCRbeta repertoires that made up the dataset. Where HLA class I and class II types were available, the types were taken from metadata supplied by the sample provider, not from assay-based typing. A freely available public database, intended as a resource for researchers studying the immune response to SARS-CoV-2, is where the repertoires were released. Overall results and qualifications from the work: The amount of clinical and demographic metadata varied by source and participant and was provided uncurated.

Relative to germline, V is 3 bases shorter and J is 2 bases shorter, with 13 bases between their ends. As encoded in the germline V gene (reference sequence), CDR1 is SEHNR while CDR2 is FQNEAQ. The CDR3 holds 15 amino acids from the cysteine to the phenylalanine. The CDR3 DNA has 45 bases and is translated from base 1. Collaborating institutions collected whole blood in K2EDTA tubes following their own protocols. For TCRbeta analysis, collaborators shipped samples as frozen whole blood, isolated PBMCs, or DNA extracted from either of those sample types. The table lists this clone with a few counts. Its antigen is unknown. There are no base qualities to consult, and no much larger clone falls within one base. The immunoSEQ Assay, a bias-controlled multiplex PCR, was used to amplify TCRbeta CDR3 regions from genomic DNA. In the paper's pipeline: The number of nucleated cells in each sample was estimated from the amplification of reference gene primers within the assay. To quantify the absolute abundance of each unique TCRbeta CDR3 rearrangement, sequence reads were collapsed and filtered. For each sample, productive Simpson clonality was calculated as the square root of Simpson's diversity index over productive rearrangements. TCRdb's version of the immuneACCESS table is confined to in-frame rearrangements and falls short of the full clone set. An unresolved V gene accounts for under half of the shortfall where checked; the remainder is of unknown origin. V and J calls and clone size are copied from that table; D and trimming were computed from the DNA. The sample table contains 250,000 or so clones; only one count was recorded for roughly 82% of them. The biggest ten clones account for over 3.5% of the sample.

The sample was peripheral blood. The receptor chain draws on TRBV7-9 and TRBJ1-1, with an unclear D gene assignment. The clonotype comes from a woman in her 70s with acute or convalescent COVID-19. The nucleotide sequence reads TGTGCCAGCAGCTTGGGAGTCGGAGTAAACACTGAAGCTTTCTTT. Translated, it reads CASSLGVGVNTEAFF.